This T cell receptor beta chain was recorded in a study of cytomegalovirus exposure and HLA in healthy donors. Study-wide results and caveats: Analysis performed later found 16,951 TCR beta sequences associated with HLA alleles at 0.05 false discovery rate. Sequencing depth roughly uniform across donors was assumed in presence/absence analyses.

PCR used 60 Vbeta primers and 13 Jbeta primers. Sequenced by immunoSEQ multiplex PCR; TCRdb stores in-frame clones only, minus some. The data hold about 270,000 clones, with more than 55% observed a single time. As concerns this clone: What it binds is unknown.

The clonotype originates from a female donor in good health and CMV-seronegative. Sequencing was done on a sample of PBMCs.

CDR3 in amino acids: CAWSVLRWEQFF. DNA for the CDR3: TGTGCCTGGAGTGTACTCAGGTGGGAGCAGTTCTTC. The chain joins TRBV30 to TRBJ2-1; D gene ambiguous. Trimming pared 0 bases from V and 10 bases from J, leaving 10 bases between. The CDR3 loop spans 12 amino acids. In germline, CDR1 is GTSNPN, CDR2 SVGIG (reference sequence).